Listed below are T cell receptor beta chains from one sample, sequenced in a study of T cells in Graves' hyperthyroidism and ophthalmopathy. TCRdb redid the calling of the multiplex PCR reads with MiXCR, one entry per CDR3 protein. Of 250,000 to 300,000 distinct CDR3 sequences in the sample, approximately 15% were seen once. Sequenced input: blood. The receptor set was obtained from a woman aged 60-75 years with Graves' ophthalmopathy. CDR3s include the opening cysteine and the closing phenylalanine or tryptophan. D genes are given only for firm matches. The listing skips clone size in some rows; elsewhere it reads once, few, many or a size class.

TRBJ2-2 | many | TRBV29-1 | TRBD1 | TGCAGCGTTGCTGACAGGGGTAGGACCGGGGAGCTGTTTTTT | CSVADRGRTGELFF
TRBJ2-7 | many | TRBV7-2 | TRBD2 | TGTGCCAGCAGCTTGACTAGCGGGGGATCCTACGAGCAGTACTTC | CASSLTSGGSYEQYF
TRBJ1-6 | many | TRBV6-1 | - | TGTGCCAGCAGTGAAAGAGGCAACAGCTATTCACCCCTCCACTTT | CASSERGNSYSPLHF
TRBJ1-3 | many | TRBV30 | - | TGTGCCTGGAGTGTGGAGCGCTCTGGAAACACCATATATTTT | CAWSVERSGNTIYF
TRBJ1-1 | few | TRBV7-2 | - | TGTGCCAGCAGCTTACGGGGACGGCAGAACACTGAAGCTTTCTTT | CASSLRGRQNTEAFF
TRBJ2-3 | many | TRBV20-1 | TRBD2 | TGCAGTGCTAGCGGGGGGGCCGGTCGATCTTTGGATACGCAGTATTTT | CSASGGAGRSLDTQYF
TRBJ2-7 | many | TRBV18 | TRBD2 | TGTGCCAGCTCACCTTCTAGCGGGAGGGACGAGCAGTACTTC | CASSPSSGRDEQYF
TRBJ1-5 | many | TRBV28 | - | TGTGCCAGCAGGCTCATTTCCAACAGGGAAGGTCAGCCCCAGCATTTT | CASRLISNREGQPQHF
TRBJ2-2 | few | TRBV7-2 | - | TGTGCCAGCAGCTCCCCTCCGAAGAGGACCGGGGAGCTGTTTTTT | CASSSPPKRTGELFF
TRBJ2-7 | few | TRBV29-1 | - | TGCAGCGTTGAGAGGGAGCAGTACTTC | CSVEREQYF
TRBJ2-7 | many | TRBV7-9 | - | TGTGCCAGCAGCTTAGCGGACGGGGGTCCCTCCTACGAGCAGTACTTC | CASSLADGGPSYEQYF
TRBJ2-5 | - | TRBV6-2/TRBV6-3 | TRBD2 | TGTGCCAGCAAATCTAGCGGGGGGGCCGAGACCCAGTACTTC | CASKSSGGAETQYF
TRBJ2-3 | many | TRBV5-1 | TRBD1 | TGCGCCAGCAGCTCCTCTGTAGGGGGCCACCCCCGAACCACTAGCACAGATACGCAGTATTTT | CASSSSVGGHPRTTSTDTQYF
TRBJ2-2 | many | TRBV9 | - | TGTGCCAGCAGCGTAGGCGGGACGGCCACCGGGGAGCTGTTTTTT | CASSVGGTATGELFF
TRBJ2-7 | few | TRBV4-3 | - | TGCGCCAGCAGCCAAGATTGGGACGGGCTCAACGAGCAGTACTTC | CASSQDWDGLNEQYF
TRBJ2-3 | - | TRBV28 | TRBD2 | TGTGCCAGCAGTTTATCAGGTGCGGGGGAAACAGATACGCAGTATTTT | CASSLSGAGETDTQYF
TRBJ2-3 | - | TRBV7-2 | TRBD2 | TGTGCCAGCAGCATAGCGGGAGGACGAGATACGCAGTATTTT | CASSIAGGRDTQYF
TRBJ1-1 | many | TRBV10-3 | - | TGTGCCATTCGGACAGCTATGAACACTGAAGCTTTCTTT | CAIRTAMNTEAFF
TRBJ2-3 | many | TRBV13 | TRBD2 | TGTGCCAGCAGCCCGAGGGGAGGGACAGATACGCAGTATTTT | CASSPRGGTDTQYF
TRBJ2-3 | few | TRBV5-6 | TRBD1 | TGTGCCAGCAGCTTGAGGGACAGGACCACAGATACGCAGTATTTT | CASSLRDRTTDTQYF
TRBJ2-5 | many | TRBV18 | - | TGTGCCAGCTCACCCTCGGGACAAGGAGAGACCCAGTACTTC | CASSPSGQGETQYF
TRBJ2-7 | - | TRBV7-6 | TRBD1 | TGTGCCAGCAGTTTAGGAAGGGGACAGGGGATTAAGCAGTACTTC | CASSLGRGQGIKQYF
TRBJ1-2 | many | TRBV7-9 | TRBD1 | TGTGCCAGCAGCTCTTTGACAGGGAGCTATGGCTACACCTTC | CASSSLTGSYGYTF
TRBJ2-1 | many | TRBV6-1 | - | TGTGCCAGCAGTCCCCCTGAATACAATGAGCAGTTCTTC | CASSPPEYNEQFF
TRBJ1-1 | many | TRBV11-2 | - | TGTGCCAGCAGCCCCCGTGGGGGACTCGAAGGGAACACTGAAGCTTTCTTT | CASSPRGGLEGNTEAFF
TRBJ2-1 | - | TRBV28 | - | TGCGCCAGCAGTGAGGACCGAGAGATCTCCTACGATGAGCAGTTCTTC | CASSEDREISYDEQFF
TRBJ2-1 | many | TRBV7-2 | - | TGTGCCAGCAGCTTTTGGGGGAATGAGCAGTTCTTC | CASSFWGNEQFF
TRBJ1-1 | many | TRBV18 | TRBD1 | TGTGCCAGCTTCATGGGACAGGGATGGACTGAAGCTTTCTTT | CASFMGQGWTEAFF
TRBJ2-1 | few | TRBV5-6 | TRBD2 | TGTGCCAGCAGTAGGCCTAGCGGGAGGGCCCGAGAGCAGTTCTTC | CASSRPSGRAREQFF
TRBJ2-1 | few | TRBV9 | - | TGTGCCAGCAGCGTAGGGGTGGGGTCTTTCTCCTACAATGAGCAGTTCTTC | CASSVGVGSFSYNEQFF
TRBJ2-1 | many | TRBV6-1 | - | TGTGCCAGCAGCGAAATAGCGGTCTCCTACAATGAGCAGTTCTTC | CASSEIAVSYNEQFF
TRBJ1-1 | many | TRBV6-2/TRBV6-3 | - | TGTGCCAGCAGTTCCTTCGTCGTCCTAAACACTGAAGCTTTCTTT | CASSSFVVLNTEAFF
TRBJ2-3 | many | TRBV9 | TRBD2 | TGTGCCAGCAGCGTAGGGGCGGGAGACGCAGATACGCAGTATTTT | CASSVGAGDADTQYF
TRBJ2-1 | many | TRBV2 | - | TGTGCCGATTCATCGGGCAATGAGCAGTTCTTC | CADSSGNEQFF
TRBJ2-1 | many | TRBV2 | TRBD1 | TGTGCCAGCAGTGAACAGGGGGCTTCCTACAATGAGCAGTTCTTC | CASSEQGASYNEQFF
TRBJ1-2 | many | TRBV2 | - | TGTGCCAGCAGCGCAACAGAAAACTATGGCTACACCTTC | CASSATENYGYTF
TRBJ1-6 | few | TRBV28 | TRBD1 | TGTGCCAGCAGTTACAGGGGGCGGAATTCACCCCTCCACTTT | CASSYRGRNSPLHF
TRBJ1-5 | many | TRBV6-1 | - | TGTGCCAGCAGCCATACAGATAGCAATCAGCCCCAGCATTTT | CASSHTDSNQPQHF
TRBJ2-7 | many | TRBV5-1 | - | TGCGCCAGCAGCTTGTCTCCAGGATATAACTACGAGCAGTACTTC | CASSLSPGYNYEQYF
TRBJ1-1 | few | TRBV25-1 | - | TGTGCCAGCAGTGAATTCGGGGTGGTGAACACTGAAGCTTTCTTT | CASSEFGVVNTEAFF
TRBJ1-2 | few | TRBV20-1 | - | TGCAGTGCTAGCCGGGGTCTAGGAGGCTACACCTTC | CSASRGLGGYTF
TRBJ2-3 | many | TRBV7-2 | TRBD1 | TGTGCCAGCAGCTTAGATGGACAGGGGTGGAATACGCAGTATTTT | CASSLDGQGWNTQYF